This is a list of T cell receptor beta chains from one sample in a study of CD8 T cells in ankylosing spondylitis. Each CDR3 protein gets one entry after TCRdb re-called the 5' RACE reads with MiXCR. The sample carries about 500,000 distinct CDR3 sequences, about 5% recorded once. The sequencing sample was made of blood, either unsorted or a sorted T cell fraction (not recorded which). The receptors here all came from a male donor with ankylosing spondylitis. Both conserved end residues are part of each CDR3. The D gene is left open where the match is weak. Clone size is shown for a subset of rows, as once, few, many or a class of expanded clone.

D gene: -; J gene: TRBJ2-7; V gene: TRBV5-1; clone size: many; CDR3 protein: CASSLMGGVYEQYF; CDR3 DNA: TGCGCCAGCAGCCTGATGGGTGGGGTCTACGAGCAGTACTTC
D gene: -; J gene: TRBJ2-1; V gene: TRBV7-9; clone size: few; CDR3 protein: CASSLIPPIGFNEQFF; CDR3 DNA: TGTGCCAGCAGCTTAATCCCGCCTATAGGGTTCAATGAGCAGTTCTTC
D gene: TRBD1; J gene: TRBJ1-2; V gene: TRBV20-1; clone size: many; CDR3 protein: CSAIEPTGGYGYTF; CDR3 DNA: TGCAGTGCTATCGAGCCCACAGGGGGCTATGGCTACACCTTC
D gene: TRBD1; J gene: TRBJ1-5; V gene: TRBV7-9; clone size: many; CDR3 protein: CASSLGLTGDSNQPQHF; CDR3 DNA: TGTGCCAGCAGCCTCGGCCTTACAGGGGATAGCAATCAGCCCCAGCATTTT
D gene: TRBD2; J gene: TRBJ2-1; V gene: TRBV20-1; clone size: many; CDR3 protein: CSARDRTSGRSSYNEQFF; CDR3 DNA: TGCAGTGCTAGAGATCGAACTAGCGGGAGGAGCTCCTACAATGAGCAGTTCTTC
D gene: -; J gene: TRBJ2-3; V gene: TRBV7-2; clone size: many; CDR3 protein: CASSSYTDTQYF; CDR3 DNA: TGTGCCAGCAGTTCCTACACAGATACGCAGTATTTT
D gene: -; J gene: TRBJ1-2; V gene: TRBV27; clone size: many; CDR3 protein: CASSRSGGVNYGYTF; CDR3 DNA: TGTGCCAGCAGTCGCTCAGGCGGGGTTAACTATGGCTACACCTTC
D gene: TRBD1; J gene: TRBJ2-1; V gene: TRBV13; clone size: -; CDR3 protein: CASSFLVSIGQGSYNEQFF; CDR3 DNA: TGTGCCAGCAGCTTCTTAGTGTCGATAGGACAGGGGTCCTACAATGAGCAGTTCTTC
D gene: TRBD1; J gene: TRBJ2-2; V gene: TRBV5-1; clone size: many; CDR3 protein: CASSAPLIPRGRGELFF; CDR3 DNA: TGCGCCAGCAGCGCACCTTTAATCCCCAGGGGGCGCGGGGAGCTGTTTTTT
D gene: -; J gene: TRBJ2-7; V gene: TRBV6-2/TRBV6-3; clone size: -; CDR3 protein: CASSYSTGSAYEQYF; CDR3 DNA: TGTGCCAGCAGTTACTCAACCGGGAGCGCCTACGAGCAGTACTTC
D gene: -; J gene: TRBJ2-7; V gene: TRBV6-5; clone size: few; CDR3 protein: CASSNRLGSSYEQYF; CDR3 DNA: TGTGCCAGCAGTAACAGACTAGGGAGCTCCTACGAGCAGTACTTC
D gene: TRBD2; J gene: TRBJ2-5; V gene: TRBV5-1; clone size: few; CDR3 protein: CASSWTSGGQETQYF; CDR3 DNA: TGCGCCAGCAGCTGGACTAGCGGGGGACAAGAGACCCAGTACTTC
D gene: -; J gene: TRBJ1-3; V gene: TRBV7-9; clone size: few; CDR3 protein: CASSLSPGYSGNTIYF; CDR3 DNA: TGTGCCAGCAGCTTATCGCCAGGCTACTCTGGAAACACCATATATTTT
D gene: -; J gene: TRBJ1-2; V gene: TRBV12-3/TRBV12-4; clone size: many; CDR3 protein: CASSLALGRFYGYTF; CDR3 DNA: TGTGCCAGCAGTTTAGCGCTCGGACGGTTCTATGGCTACACCTTC
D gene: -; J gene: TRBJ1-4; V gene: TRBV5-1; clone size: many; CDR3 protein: CASSLVSGGEKLFF; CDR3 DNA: TGCGCCAGCAGCTTGGTGTCAGGAGGCGAAAAACTGTTTTTT
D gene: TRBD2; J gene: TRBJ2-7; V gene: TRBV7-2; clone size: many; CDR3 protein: CASSQSGRGTYEQYF; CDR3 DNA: TGTGCCAGCAGCCAAAGCGGGAGAGGAACCTACGAGCAGTACTTC
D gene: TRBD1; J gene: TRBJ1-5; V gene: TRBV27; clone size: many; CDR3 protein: CASRMRGRLDQPQHF; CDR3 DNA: TGTGCCAGCAGGATGAGGGGGCGATTAGATCAGCCCCAGCATTTT
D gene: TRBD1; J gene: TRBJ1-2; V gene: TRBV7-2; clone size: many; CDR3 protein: CASSSTTGANYGYTF; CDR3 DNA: TGTGCCAGCAGCTCCACCACAGGGGCTAACTATGGCTACACCTTC
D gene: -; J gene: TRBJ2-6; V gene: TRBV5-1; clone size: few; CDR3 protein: CASSGFSTALGTPSSGANVLTF; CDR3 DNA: TGCGCCAGCAGTGGATTTTCGACAGCGCTCGGAACACCCAGCTCTGGGGCCAACGTCCTGACTTTC
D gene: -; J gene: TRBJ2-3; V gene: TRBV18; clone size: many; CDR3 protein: CASSPRGRPSGDTQYF; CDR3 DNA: TGTGCCAGCTCACCCCGGGGCAGGCCCAGTGGAGATACGCAGTATTTT
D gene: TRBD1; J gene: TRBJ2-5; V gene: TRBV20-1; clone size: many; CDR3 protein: CSANRGYQETQYF; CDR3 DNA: TGCAGTGCTAACAGGGGCTACCAAGAGACCCAGTACTTC
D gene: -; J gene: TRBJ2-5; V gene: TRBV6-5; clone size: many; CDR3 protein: CASSYSLGSETQYF; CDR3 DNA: TGTGCCAGCAGTTACTCTCTAGGTTCCGAGACCCAGTACTTC
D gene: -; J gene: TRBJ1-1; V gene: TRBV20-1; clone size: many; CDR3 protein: CSARGGGTEAFF; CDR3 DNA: TGCAGTGCTAGAGGAGGGGGCACTGAAGCTTTCTTT